The 20 T cell receptor beta chains in this list originate from one sample, sequenced in a study of CD4 T cell repertoires in COVID-19 (dated by TCRdb to about 2021). The library was built by means of the immunoSEQ multiplex PCR assay. Entries here come from immuneACCESS through TCRdb and include only in-frame sequences with V and J called. Some clones fail to appear in such tables; in the studies checked, an unresolved V gene covers under half of the shortfall, and the cause of the remainder is unknown. The sample includes fewer than 25,000 clones, with 93% observed a single time. The leading ten clones occupy about 0.66% of the sample. Uncultured memory T cell samples were sequenced directly after ex vivo isolation. This specimen was circulating follicular helper CD4+ T cells (cTfh) from blood, taken before the COVID-19 pandemic. This sample's cell subset or site label indicates: circulating T follicular helper cells. These receptors were collected from a human donor who had COVID-19.

V is TRBV5-8 and J is TRBJ2-4; 9 bases fit TRBD1. V trimming: 0 bases; J trimming: 10 bases; junction bases outside the gene matches: 2. Per the germline V gene, CDR1 is SGHTS and CDR2 is YDEGEE. CDR3 size: 13 residues. The CDR3 DNA is TGTGCCAGCAGCTTGGGGGGACAGGGTATTCAGTACTTC. It is translated as CASSLGGQGIQYF.

This chain connects TRBV19 to TRBJ1-5, with D unclear. From germline, CDR1 is LNHDA and CDR2 SQIVND (reference sequence). Trimming removed 6 bases at V and 1 base at J, with 16 bases between. The CDR3 is 16 residues long. DNA of the CDR3: TGTGCCAGTAGACCCCTCCGGGGATCAAGCAATCAGCCCCAGCATTTT. Encoded protein: CASRPLRGSSNQPQHF.

The chain carries TRBV7-2 and TRBJ2-1; D possibly corresponds to TRBD2 (5 bases). The CDR3 is made up of 15 amino acids. Trimming removed 1 base at V and 0 bases at J, with 7 bases between. Germline-derived CDR1 and CDR2 are SGHTA and FQGNSA. For the CDR3, the DNA is TGTGCCAGCAGCTTAGGAGGGAACTCCTACAATGAGCAGTTCTTC. Its protein is CASSLGGNSYNEQFF.

The chain has TRBV28 and TRBJ2-7, with TRBD2 matching 7 bases. In germline, CDR1 is MDHEN, CDR2 SYDVKM. CDR3 length equals 15 residues. Trimming took 1 base from V and 3 from J; bases not matched to a gene: 6. The CDR3 spells CASSLLASGNYEQYF. The CDR3 bases are TGTGCCAGCAGTTTATTGGCTAGCGGAAACTACGAGCAGTACTTC.

V and J are TRBV6-5 and TRBJ2-1; 11 positions agree with TRBD1. Germline CDR1 reads MNHEY; CDR2 reads SVGAGI. The trim removed 2 bases at V and 8 bases at J, leaving 8 bases unmatched. The CDR3 has 16 amino acids. The CDR3 DNA reads as TGTGCCAGCAGTTACGTTGCGGACAGGGGGCAGGATGAGCAGTTCTTC. Protein: CASSYVADRGQDEQFF.

V usage is TRBV25-1 and J usage is TRBJ2-5; D is undetermined. Per the germline V gene, CDR1 is MGHDK and CDR2 is SYGVNS. Trimming removed 3 bases at V and 5 bases at J, with 16 bases between. This CDR3 has 15 residues. Here the CDR3 reads CASSDAAQMWETQYF. Here the CDR3 DNA reads TGTGCCAGCAGTGACGCGGCCCAGATGTGGGAGACCCAGTACTTC. The complete variable domain, with remaining parts taken from reference TRBV25-1 and TRBJ2-5, reads EADIYQTPRYLVIGTGKKITLECSQTMGHDKMYWYQQDPGMELHLIHYSYGVNSTEKGDLSSESTVSRIRTEHFPLTLESARPSHTSQYLCASSDAAQMWETQYFGPGTRLLVL.

V and J are TRBV11-2 and TRBJ2-1, with 10 bases aligning to TRBD2. V shed 5 bases and J 5 bases; nucleotides not matched to a gene: 6. Germline V CDR1 and CDR2: SGHAT, FQNNGV. The CDR3 contains 15 residues. In nucleotides, the CDR3 is TGTGCCAGCAGCCAGCGTAGCGGGGGGAACAATGAGCAGTTCTTC. Translated: CASSQRSGGNNEQFF.

With regard to this clone: A junction boundary mismatches the germline segment, possibly from a read error. J is TRBJ2-1 and V is TRBV10-3; D possibly corresponds to TRBD1 (5 bases). Germline loops: CDR1 ENHRY, CDR2 SYGVKD. The length of the CDR3 is 14 residues. CDR3 in amino acids: CAISGQTSFNEQFF. The CDR3 DNA is TGTGCCATCAGTGGACAGACGTCCTTCAATGAGCAGTTCTTC.

The gene calls are TRBV6-1 and TRBJ2-7; D is unresolved. The germline V gene has CDR1 MNHNS and CDR2 SASEGT. CDR3 size: 14 residues. V gave up 4 bases and J gave up 2 bases, with 12 bases separating them. The CDR3 region is CASSGRVYPYEQYF. CDR3 nucleotide sequence: TGTGCCAGCAGTGGCCGGGTTTATCCCTACGAGCAGTACTTC.

This rearrangement joins TRBV19 to TRBJ1-1, with D possibly TRBD1 on 5 matching bases. With 5 bases removed from V and 3 bases from J, the gap between germline ends came to 10 bases. CDR1 and CDR2 from the germline V gene are LNHDA and SQIVND (reference sequence). This CDR3 contains 13 residues. In nucleotides, the CDR3 is TGTGCCAGTAGTTACGTCAGGGACACTGAAGCTTTCTTT. Encoded protein: CASSYVRDTEAFF.

V gene TRBV7-3 combines with J gene TRBJ2-1; 10 bases align to TRBD2. The CDR3 contains 15 residues. V shed 2 bases and J 7 bases; nucleotides not matched to a gene: 5. CDR1 and CDR2 (germline): SGHTA, FQGTGA. CDR3 sequence (DNA): TGTGCCAGCAGCTTAGTCCTAGCGGGGGCTAATGAGCAGTTCTTC. Translation gives CASSLVLAGANEQFF.

This clone appeared a single time. The chain recombines TRBV5-1 with TRBJ2-1, with 9 nucleotides matching TRBD2. Germline V gene lookup returns CDR1 SGHRS and CDR2 YFSETQ. With V trimmed by 4 bases and J by 4 bases, 9 bases remained unmatched. This CDR3 region has 16 residues. This CDR3 reads CASSPSGLAGYNEQFF. The DNA for the CDR3 is TGCGCCAGCAGCCCTTCGGGGCTAGCGGGGTACAATGAGCAGTTCTTC.

This chain joins TRBV7-6 and TRBJ1-4; D gene ambiguous. CDR1 is SGHVS, CDR2 FNYEAQ, per germline. Trimming removed 1 base from V and 5 bases from J, with 8 bases in between. CDR3 length: 14 residues. Written as DNA, the CDR3 is TGTGCCAGCAGCTTAGGAGCTGCCAATGAAAAACTGTTTTTT. Translating gives CASSLGAANEKLFF.

J is TRBJ1-2 and V is TRBV6-1; TRBD1 might be the D (6 bases). The CDR3 covers 13 residues. From germline, CDR1 is MNHNS and CDR2 SASEGT. The V gene lost 3 bases and the J gene lost 5 bases, with 10 bases spanning the gap. CDR3 residues: CASSEQGKYGYTF. Written as DNA, the CDR3 is TGTGCCAGCAGTGAGCAGGGGAAGTATGGCTACACCTTC.

CDR3 sequence: CASSPKVGGQGMTEAFF. The CDR3 DNA reads as TGTGCCAGCAGCCCGAAGGTGGGAGGACAGGGGATGACTGAAGCTTTCTTT. The chain links TRBV4-2 to TRBJ1-1; TRBD1 matches 9 bases. The germline V gene encodes CDR1 LGHNA and CDR2 YNFKEQ. V lost 4 bases, J lost 5 bases, and 14 bases stayed unmatched. This CDR3 spans 17 amino acids.

The chain combines TRBV28 with TRBJ2-5; tentative D call: TRBD1 (6 bases). This CDR3 has 15 amino acids. The V end was cut by 5 bases, the J end by 1 base, with 14 bases between. Looked up from germline, CDR1 is MDHEN and CDR2 is SYDVKM. Written as DNA, the CDR3 is TGTGCCAGCAGTGAATACAGGGTCCTCCAAGAGACCCAGTACTTC. Amino acids: CASSEYRVLQETQYF.

The chain recombines TRBV7-3 with TRBJ2-2, with TRBD2 identical over 8 bases. V was pared by 3 bases and J by 5 bases, with 2 bases of the junction left unmatched. Germline V gene lookup returns CDR1 SGHTA and CDR2 FQGTGA. The CDR3 runs 14 residues. The CDR3 loop reads CASSFSGGTGELFF. CDR3 bases: TGTGCCAGCAGCTTTTCGGGGGGGACCGGGGAGCTGTTTTTT.

This chain joins TRBV16 and TRBJ2-7; TRBD2 matches 9 bases. From germline, CDR1 is KGHSY and CDR2 FQNENV. This CDR3 comprises 17 residues. The V and J ends lost 1 base and 5 bases, in that order; junction bases with no gene match: 12. The CDR3 reads CASSQLLDSVAGDEQYF. As DNA, the CDR3 is TGTGCCAGCAGCCAATTGCTGGACTCGGTAGCGGGGGACGAGCAGTACTTC. Full variable domain (rest looked up from reference TRBV16 and TRBJ2-7): GEEVAQTPKHLVRGEGQKAKLYCAPIKGHSYVFWYQQVLKNEFKFLISFQNENVFDETGMPKERFSAKCLPNSPCSLEIQATKLEDSAVYFCASSQLLDSVAGDEQYFGPGTRLTVT.

V is TRBV5-6 and J is TRBJ1-2; 7 positions agree with TRBD1. The J segment lost 1 base and the V segment lost 0 bases, leaving 0 bases of the junction unmatched. This CDR3 is 14 amino acids long. Germline-derived CDR1 and CDR2 are SGHDT and YYEEEE. For the CDR3, the DNA is TGTGCCAGCAGCTTGGGACAGGGTAACTATGGCTACACCTTC. This gives the protein CASSLGQGNYGYTF.

This chain joins TRBV29-1 and TRBJ1-1; TRBD1 aligns across 7 bases. CDR1 is SQVTM and CDR2 is ANQGSEA in the germline V gene. V was clipped by 5 bases and J by 1 base; unmatched bases: 10. The length of the CDR3 is 15 residues. The CDR3 DNA sequence: TGCAGCGTTAGTTCGGGACAGTTTTCGAACACTGAAGCTTTCTTT. Translation gives CSVSSGQFSNTEAFF.